One sample yielded the 25 T cell receptor beta chains listed below, sequenced in a study of cytomegalovirus exposure and HLA in healthy donors. 13 Jbeta primers and 60 Vbeta primers were used for the PCR. Data came from immunoSEQ multiplex PCR; TCRdb stores just in-frame clones and leaves some out. The data show more than 70,000 clones, with 70% to 85% seen just once and 3% held by the top ten. The sequencing input was PBMCs. Every receptor here comes from a man over 45 in good health and CMV-seropositive.

The rearrangement links TRBV30 to TRBJ1-2; D uncertain. Germline V gene data show CDR1 as GTSNPN and CDR2 as SVGIG (reference sequence). The CDR3 totals 13 residues. V was pared by 1 base and J by 4 bases, with 10 bases between. Here the CDR3 reads CAWSDGVTYGYTF. The CDR3, as DNA: TGTGCCTGGAGTGACGGGGTTACCTATGGCTACACCTTC.

This clone occurred once. V and J are TRBV27 and TRBJ2-5; TRBD2 aligns across 8 bases. With the DNA end fitting TRBJ2-7 better, the J assignment may be wrong. The length of the CDR3 is 13 residues. CDR1 and CDR2 (germline): MNHEY, SMNVEV (reference sequence). The DNA for the CDR3 is TGTGCCAGCAGTTGGAGCGGGAGAGGCGAGCAGTACTTC. Its translation is CASSWSGRGEQYF.

A note on this clone: The same CDR3 can be traced to other DNA sequences in this sample. The chain couples TRBV10-3 to TRBJ2-1; a possible D gene is TRBD2 (5 bases). Germline V gives CDR1 ENHRY, CDR2 SYGVKD. V lost 2 bases to trimming and J lost 2 bases, with 7 bases between them. The CDR3 sequence is 14 residues long. In DNA form, the CDR3 reads TGTGCCATCAGTGAGCTAGCAACCTACAATGAGCAGTTCTTC. This codes for CAISELATYNEQFF.

Turning to this clone: The junction shows a germline mismatch at one end, possibly a read error. This CDR3 reads CSSSLRGADTF. The CDR3 nucleotides are TGTTCCAGCAGCTTACGGGGGGCTGATACCTTC. The chain couples TRBV7-9 to TRBJ1-2; a weak D match, TRBD1 (6 bases). The CDR3 loop spans 11 amino acids. Germline-derived CDR1 and CDR2 are SEHNR and FQNEAQ (reference sequence). Looking up the rest from reference TRBV7-9 and TRBJ1-2 gives the full variable domain: DTGVSQNPRHKITKRGQNVTFRCDPISEHNRLYWYRQTLGQGPEFLTYFQNEAQLEKSRLLSDRFSAERPKGSFSTLEIQRTEQGDSAMYLCSSSLRGADTFGSGTRLTVV.

V gene TRBV7-8 combines with J gene TRBJ2-2; 11 bases align to TRBD2. V dropped 5 bases and J dropped 7; count of bases not matched to a gene: 6. CDR1 is SGHVS and CDR2 is FQNEAQ in the germline V gene. The CDR3 has 15 amino acids. CDR3 DNA: TGTGCCAGCAGCCGAGGACTAGCGGGTAGCGGGGAGCTGTTTTTT. Translated, it gives CASSRGLAGSGELFF.

The V and J genes are TRBV5-1 and TRBJ2-5; 10 nucleotides line up with TRBD2. The CDR3 covers 14 residues. J gave up 3 bases and V 5 bases, and 4 bases lay outside the gene matches. In germline, CDR1 is SGHRS, CDR2 YFSETQ. The CDR3 protein is CASSKTSGKETQYF. The CDR3 nucleotides read TGCGCCAGCAGTAAAACTAGCGGGAAAGAGACCCAGTACTTC.

V and J are TRBV15 and TRBJ1-2; no clear D. The CDR3 loop spans 13 amino acids. The V and J ends lost 5 bases and 5 bases respectively, with 12 bases between them. Germline loops: CDR1 LNHNV, CDR2 YYDKDF (reference sequence). CDR3 bases: TGTGCCACCAGCTCCGGGGTTGGGTATGGCTACACCTTC. Encoded protein: CATSSGVGYGYTF.

This clone was observed once. V usage is TRBV7-3 and J usage is TRBJ2-7; the match to TRBD2 covers 14 bases. V was pared by 3 bases and J by 1 base, with 17 bases of the junction left unmatched. In germline, CDR1 is SGHTA, CDR2 FQGTGA. There are 21 residues in the CDR3. Here the CDR3 DNA reads TGTGCCAGCAGCTTCCGGGACACTAGACTAGCGGGAGGGCCGGGATCCTACGAGCAGTACTTC. Its translation: CASSFRDTRLAGGPGSYEQYF.

The chain uses TRBV11-2 and TRBJ1-5; 8 bases are a match to TRBD1. The CDR3 sequence is 15 residues long. CDR1 and CDR2 from the germline V gene are SGHAT and FQNNGV. The J segment lost 0 bases and the V segment lost 6 bases, leaving 4 bases of the junction unmatched. In nucleotides, the CDR3 is TGTGCCAGCAGAAACAGGGGGAATAGCAATCAGCCCCAGCATTTT. Residues: CASRNRGNSNQPQHF.

This sequence joins TRBV6-6 and TRBJ1-1; D may be TRBD1 (6 bases). CDR3 length: 16 residues. The germline V and J ends were trimmed by 7 bases and 0 bases, with 18 bases remaining between them. Germline V gene data show CDR1 as MNHNY and CDR2 as SVGAGI (reference sequence). CDR3 in amino acids: CASTEIPGQMNTEAFF. CDR3 sequence (DNA): TGTGCCAGCACCGAAATCCCTGGACAGATGAACACTGAAGCTTTCTTT.

This clone was observed once. The V gene is TRBV10-3, the J gene TRBJ2-5; tentative D call: TRBD1 (6 bases). This CDR3 is 14 amino acids long. The V and J ends lost 8 bases and 5 bases respectively, with 18 bases between them. From germline, CDR1 is ENHRY and CDR2 SYGVKD. The CDR3 protein is CAISAQQGRETQYF. The CDR3 coding sequence is TGTGCCATCTCCGCCCAACAGGGCCGTGAGACCCAGTACTTC.

The chain combines TRBV4-2 with TRBJ2-7; TRBD1 aligns across 7 bases. The J segment lost 0 bases and the V segment lost 4 bases, leaving 9 bases of the junction unmatched. Per germline, CDR1 LGHNA and CDR2 YNFKEQ. The CDR3 spans 16 residues. The CDR3 DNA sequence: TGTGCCAGCAGCCCAGGGACAGTTAGTAACTCCTACGAGCAGTACTTC. It specifies CASSPGTVSNSYEQYF.

V gene TRBV27 combines with J gene TRBJ2-2; 10 bases are a match to TRBD1. V shed 7 bases, J shed 1 base, and the junction held 6 bases outside the gene matches. The CDR3 runs to 16 residues. Germline CDR1 reads MNHEY; CDR2 reads SMNVEV (reference sequence). CDR3 in amino acids: CASTGWTGGNTGELFF. In DNA, the CDR3 is TGTGCCAGCACGGGGTGGACAGGGGGGAACACCGGGGAGCTGTTTTTT.

The V and J genes are TRBV15 and TRBJ2-3; 8 nucleotides agree with TRBD2. Germline assignment: CDR1 LNHNV and CDR2 YYDKDF (reference sequence). This CDR3 region has 19 residues. V shed 6 bases, J shed 0 bases, and the junction held 17 bases outside the gene matches. Written as DNA, the CDR3 is TGTGCCACCAGTCTCCTTCGGGCTTTGCGGGAGGAAAGCACAGATACGCAGTATTTT. Translating gives CATSLLRALREESTDTQYF.

The chain is built from TRBV25-1 and TRBJ2-3; a weak D match, TRBD2 (7 bases). The CDR3 runs 16 residues. V lost 0 bases to trimming and J lost 6 bases, with 16 bases between them. Per the germline V gene, CDR1 is MGHDK and CDR2 is SYGVNS. In nucleotides, the CDR3 is TGTGCCAGCAGTGAATACTTGAGGGGGGGCCCCGATACGCAGTATTTT. It specifies CASSEYLRGGPDTQYF.

With respect to this clone: One end of the junction does not line up with germline, which may come from a read error. Other DNA sequences in this specimen translate into the identical CDR3. The J gene is TRBJ2-6, the V gene TRBV7-8, with D possibly being TRBD1 (5 bases). Germline V gives CDR1 SGHVS, CDR2 FQNEAQ. The CDR3 contains 16 residues. CDR3 sequence (DNA): TGTGCCAGCAGCGGATTACAGTTCTCTGGGGCCAACGGCCTGACTTTC. It specifies CASSGLQFSGANGLTF.

The CDR3 region has the DNA TGCGCCAGCAGCCAAGAAAACGGGGTTACCGGGGAGCTGTTTTTT. Amino acids: CASSQENGVTGELFF. The chain employs TRBV4-3 and TRBJ2-2; perhaps TRBD2 as D (5 bases). Trimming pared 0 bases from V and 5 bases from J, leaving 10 bases between. Germline V gene lookup returns CDR1 LGHNA and CDR2 YSLEER. The CDR3 runs to 15 residues.

As regards this clone: This sample also contains other DNA sequences that code for the same CDR3. The rearrangement links TRBV6-5 to TRBJ1-2; D unresolved. Trimming took off 0 bases at V and 2 bases at J, with 7 bases between the two ends. CDR3 length equals 14 residues. Germline CDR1 MNHEY, CDR2 SVGAGI. In DNA, the CDR3 is TGTGCCAGCAGTTACTCGAGTCGGAACTATGGCTACACCTTC. Its protein is CASSYSSRNYGYTF.

The rearrangement uses TRBV6-5 and TRBJ2-7; 8 bases agree with TRBD2. The germline gives CDR1 MNHEY, CDR2 SVGAGI. J was trimmed by 5 bases and V by 8 bases; bases with no gene match: 5. CDR3 length: 12 amino acids. CDR3 DNA sequence: TGTGCCAGCCGGGAGGGCTTTAACGAGCAGTACTTC. Amino acid sequence: CASREGFNEQYF.

The CDR3 DNA reads TGTGCCAGTAGGAGGAATGCTAACTACGAGCAGTACTTC. Encoded protein: CASRRNANYEQYF. The gene calls are TRBV19 and TRBJ2-7; no firm D call. V lost 6 bases and J lost 3, with 12 bases in between. The CDR3 has 13 residues. Germline CDR1 reads LNHDA; CDR2 reads SQIVND (reference sequence).

The J gene is TRBJ2-5, the V gene TRBV10-3; D is perhaps TRBD1 (6 bases). Germline V gene lookup returns CDR1 ENHRY and CDR2 SYGVKD. The length of the CDR3 is 14 residues. Trimming pared 4 bases from V and 9 bases from J, leaving 18 bases between. CDR3 sequence (DNA): TGTGCCATCAGTGTAGCCCAGGGGATAGGGGCCCAGTACTTC. It codes for CAISVAQGIGAQYF.

The rearrangement links TRBV5-1 to TRBJ2-1; 8 bases line up with TRBD2. V lost 0 bases and J lost 4; bases outside the gene matches: 3. The germline gives CDR1 SGHRS, CDR2 YFSETQ. The CDR3 runs 15 residues. Written as DNA, the CDR3 is TGCGCCAGCAGCTTGGCACCTAGCGGGTACAATGAGCAGTTCTTC. It translates to CASSLAPSGYNEQFF.

This chain links TRBV9 with TRBJ2-7, with D possibly being TRBD2 (6 bases). This CDR3 spans 15 amino acids. Germline values: CDR1 SGDLS, CDR2 YYNGEE. V gave up 3 bases and J gave up 2 bases, with 15 bases separating them. The chain's CDR3 is CASSAREAGAYEQYF. CDR3 DNA sequence: TGTGCCAGCAGCGCAAGGGAAGCGGGTGCCTACGAGCAGTACTTC.

This chain links TRBV6-5 with TRBJ2-1, with D maybe TRBD2 (6 bases). Germline values: CDR1 MNHEY, CDR2 SVGAGI. V lost 5 bases and J lost 6, with 14 bases in between. The CDR3 runs 14 residues. The CDR3 sequence is CASSQSISGNEQFF. The DNA of the CDR3 is TGTGCCAGCAGTCAATCAATTAGCGGCAATGAGCAGTTCTTC.

A few counts support this clone. The V call is TRBV6-1, the J call TRBJ1-5, with D possibly TRBD1 on 5 matching bases. Germline CDR1 reads MNHNS; CDR2 reads SASEGT. CDR3 size: 12 residues. V was clipped by 10 bases and J by 6 bases, with 13 bases between them. As DNA, the CDR3 is TGTGCCACAGGGATTTCGGGTCAGCCCCAGCATTTT. This translates into CATGISGQPQHF.